This TCR beta chain emerged from a study of T cell repertoires in cytomegalovirus infection. Per germline, CDR1 LGHNT and CDR2 FRNRAP. V shed 11 bases, J shed 3 bases, and the junction held 8 bases outside the gene matches. The CDR3 is 13 amino acids. As to this clonotype: Its antigen is undetermined.

TCRdb ran MiXCR on the reads and lists one entry per CDR3 protein. The sample consists of 50,000 to 60,000 distinct CDR3 sequences, roughly a fifth of them appearing once. General observations from the study: In two of eight donors, the top clonotype was HLA-C-restricted CMV-specific.

The specimen was CD8+ T cells from cultured PBMCs, collected from culture after CMV antigen stimulation. The sequence was obtained from a human donor in good health (CMV status not recorded). Some clones in this sample may be carry-over from other donors' samples. The chain has TRBV12-5 and TRBJ1-1; 8 nucleotides line up with TRBD1. In DNA form, the CDR3 reads TGTGCTGTAGCCGAGACAGGGGACACTGAAGCTTTCTTT. Amino acid sequence: CAVAETGDTEAFF. The full variable domain, its missing parts supplied by reference TRBV12-5 and TRBJ1-1, is DARVTQTPRHKVTEMGQEVTMRCQPILGHNTVFWYRQTMMQGLELLAYFRNRAPLDDSGMPKDRFSAEMPDATLATLKIQPSEPRDSAVYFCAVAETGDTEAFFGQGTRLTVV.